This T cell receptor (beta chain) was identified in a study of blood T cell repertoires in COVID-19. Study overall: Acute-phase and convalescent COVID-19 samples originated in the United States, Italy and Spain. The analysed material was cDNA or gDNA that came from T cells, B-cell-depleted T cells, or PBMCs.

As handled by the study authors: Estimated nucleated cell counts came from reference gene primer amplification. Clones were read by immunoSEQ multiplex PCR, and TCRdb kept only the in-frame ones, dropping some. The V and J calls and the clone size are those of that table, but D and trimming were determined from the DNA. The sample carries 200,000 to 250,000 clones, approximately 81% recorded once. From germline, CDR1 is SGHTA and CDR2 FQGNSA. Trimming took 5 bases from V and 7 from J, leaving 18 bases between them. The CDR3 totals 15 residues. This sequence joins TRBV7-2 and TRBJ2-1, with D perhaps TRBD1 (5 bases). This receptor was taken from a man aged 35-49 years with acute or convalescent COVID-19. Sequenced sample: peripheral blood. CDR3 sequence (DNA): TGTGCCAGCAGCCCCTCCGCTCTAAGGGGAAATGAGCAGTTCTTC. Residues: CASSPSALRGNEQFF.